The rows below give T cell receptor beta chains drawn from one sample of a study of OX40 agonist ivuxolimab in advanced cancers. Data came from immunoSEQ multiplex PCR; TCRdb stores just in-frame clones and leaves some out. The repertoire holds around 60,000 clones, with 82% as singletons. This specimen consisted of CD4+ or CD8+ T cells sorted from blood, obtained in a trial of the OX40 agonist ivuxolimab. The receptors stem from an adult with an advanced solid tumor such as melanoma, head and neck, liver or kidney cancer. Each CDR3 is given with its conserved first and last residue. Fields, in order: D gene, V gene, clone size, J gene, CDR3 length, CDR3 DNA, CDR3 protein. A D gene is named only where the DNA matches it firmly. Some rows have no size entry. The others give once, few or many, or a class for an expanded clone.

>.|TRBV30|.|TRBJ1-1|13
TGTGCCTGGAGTGTGGGGAGGGACACTGAAGCTTTCTTT
CAWSVGRDTEAFF
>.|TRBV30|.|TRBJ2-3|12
TGTGCCTGGAGTGTTGGAGGAGATACGCAGTATTTT
CAWSVGGDTQYF
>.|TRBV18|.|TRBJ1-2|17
TGTGCCAGCTCACCACCTGGCTTTGGACAGCCTAACTATGGCTACACCTTC
CASSPPGFGQPNYGYTF
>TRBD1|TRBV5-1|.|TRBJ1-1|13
TGCGCCAGCAGCCCGACAGGGGACACTGAAGCTTTCTTT
CASSPTGDTEAFF
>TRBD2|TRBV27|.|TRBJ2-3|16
TGTGCCAGCAGTCTTACCGGGACTAGCGGGGGAGATACGCAGTATTTT
CASSLTGTSGGDTQYF
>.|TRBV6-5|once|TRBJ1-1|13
TGTGCCAGCAGTCCTCAGGGTCCTACTGAAGCTTTCTTT
CASSPQGPTEAFF
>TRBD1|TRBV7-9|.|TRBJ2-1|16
TGTGCCAGCAGCTTGAGGGGACAGCGAAGGGTCAATGAGCAGTTCTTC
CASSLRGQRRVNEQFF
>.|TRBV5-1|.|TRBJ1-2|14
TGCGCCAGCAGCTGGGGGACGGTCGACTATGGCTACACCTTC
CASSWGTVDYGYTF
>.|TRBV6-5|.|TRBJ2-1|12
TGTGCCAGCACCCCGGGAGGGGGCGAGCAGTTCTTC
CASTPGGGEQFF
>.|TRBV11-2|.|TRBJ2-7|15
TGTGCCAGCAGCTGGGAGGGGGAAACCCTCTACGAGCAGTACTTC
CASSWEGETLYEQYF
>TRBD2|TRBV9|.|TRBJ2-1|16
TGTGCCAGCAGTCTACTAGCGGGAGGAGGGAAGAATGAGCAGTTCTTC
CASSLLAGGGKNEQFF
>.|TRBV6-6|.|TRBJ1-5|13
TGTGCCAGCTGGGGAAGAAGCAATCAGCCCCAGCATTTT
CASWGRSNQPQHF
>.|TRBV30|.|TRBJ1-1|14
TGTGCCTGGAGTGTGGGACGGCTGAACACTGAAGCTTTCTTT
CAWSVGRLNTEAFF
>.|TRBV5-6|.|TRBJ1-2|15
TGTGCCAGCAGCTTCCGACTCAACATGAACTATGGCTACACCTTC
CASSFRLNMNYGYTF
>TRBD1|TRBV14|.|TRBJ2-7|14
TGTGCCAGCAGCCGACAGGGGGTTTCCTACGAGCAGTACTTC
CASSRQGVSYEQYF
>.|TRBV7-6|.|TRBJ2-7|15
TGTGCCAGCAGCTTAGCGCGTGCGGGTTCCTACGAGCAGTACTTC
CASSLARAGSYEQYF
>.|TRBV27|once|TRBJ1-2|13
TGTGCCAGCAGTAGGGCAGGGAACTATGGCTACACCTTC
CASSRAGNYGYTF
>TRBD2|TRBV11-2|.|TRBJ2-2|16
TGTGCCAGCAGCTTAGATCAAGCGGGATCCGCCGGGGAGCTGTTTTTT
CASSLDQAGSAGELFF
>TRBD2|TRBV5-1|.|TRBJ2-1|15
TGCGCCAGCACAGATCCGGGACTACACAACAATGAGCAGTTCTTC
CASTDPGLHNNEQFF
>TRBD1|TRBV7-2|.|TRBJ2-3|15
TGTGCCAGCAGCTCTCAGACAGGGGGATCAGATACGCAGTATTTT
CASSSQTGGSDTQYF
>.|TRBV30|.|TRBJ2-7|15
TGTGCCTGGAGTGGGGTAGGGCAGACCCACTACGAGCAGTACTTC
CAWSGVGQTHYEQYF
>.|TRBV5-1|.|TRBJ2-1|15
TGCGCCAGCAGCTTGGCTCTAAACACCTACAATGAGCAGTTCTTC
CASSLALNTYNEQFF
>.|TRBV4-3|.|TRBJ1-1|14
TGCGCCAGCAGCCAAGATTTAAGTAGCACTGAAGCTTTCTTT
CASSQDLSSTEAFF
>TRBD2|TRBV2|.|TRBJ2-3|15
TGTGCCAGCAAACGTACTAGCGGACCCACAGATACGCAGTATTTT
CASKRTSGPTDTQYF
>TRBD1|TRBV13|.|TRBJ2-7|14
TGTGCCAGCAGAAATACAGGGGTTACCTACGAGCAGTACTTC
CASRNTGVTYEQYF
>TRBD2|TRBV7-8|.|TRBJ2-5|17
TGTGCCAGCAGCCGGGGTGGCGCTAGCGGGAGTTGGGAGACCCAGTACTTC
CASSRGGASGSWETQYF
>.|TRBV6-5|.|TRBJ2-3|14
TGTGCCAGCAGACTCGGACAGTACACAGATACGCAGTATTTT
CASRLGQYTDTQYF
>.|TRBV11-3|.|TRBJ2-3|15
TGTGCCAGCTCGGGACGGCTTATCCGCACAGATACGCAGTATTTT
CASSGRLIRTDTQYF
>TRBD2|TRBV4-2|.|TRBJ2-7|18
TGTGCCGGCAGCCAAGATCCGGGACTAGCGGGAGCGAACTACGAGCAGTACTTC
CAGSQDPGLAGANYEQYF
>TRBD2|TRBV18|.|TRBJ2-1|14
TGTGCCAGCTCACCACTCCGGGGGGACAATGAGCAGTTCTTC
CASSPLRGDNEQFF
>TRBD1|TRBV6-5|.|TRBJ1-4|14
TGTGCCAGCAGACCCGACAGGGTTGGTGAAAAACTGTTTTTT
CASRPDRVGEKLFF
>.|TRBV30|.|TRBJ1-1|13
TGTGCCTGGAGTGTACAGGCTAACACTGAAGCTTTCTTT
CAWSVQANTEAFF
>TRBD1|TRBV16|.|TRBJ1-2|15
TGTGCCAGCAGCCAAGGGACAGGGCAGAACTATGGCTACACCTTC
CASSQGTGQNYGYTF
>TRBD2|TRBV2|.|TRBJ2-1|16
TGTGCCAGCAGCCTACTAGCGGGTGATTCCAAGGGGGAGCAGTTCTTC
CASSLLAGDSKGEQFF
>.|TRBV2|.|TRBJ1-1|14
TGTGCCAGCAGTGCCCAGGCTGGGGGCACTGAAGCTTTCTTT
CASSAQAGGTEAFF
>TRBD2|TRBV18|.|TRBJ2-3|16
TGTGCCAGCTCACCAGCCCTAGCGGGAGTCTCAGATACGCAGTATTTT
CASSPALAGVSDTQYF
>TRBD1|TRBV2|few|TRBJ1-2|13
TGTGCCAGCAGTGTGACAGGGATGAATGGCTACACCTTC
CASSVTGMNGYTF
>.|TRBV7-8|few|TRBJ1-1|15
TGTGCCAGCAGCCTAAAGAGACAGCTGAACACTGAAGCTTTCTTT
CASSLKRQLNTEAFF
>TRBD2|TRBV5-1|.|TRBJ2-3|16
TGCGCCAGCAGCTTGGACGGGACTAGCGGTGTAATGTCGCAGTATTTT
CASSLDGTSGVMSQYF
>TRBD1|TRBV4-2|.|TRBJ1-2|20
TGTGCCAGCAGACTGACCCCCGGGACAGGGGGACGGGTGCCCTTCTTTGGCTACACCTTC
CASRLTPGTGGRVPFFGYTF
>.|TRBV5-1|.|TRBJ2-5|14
TGCGCCAGCAGCATCCTGAGAGACCAAGAGACCCAGTACTTC
CASSILRDQETQYF
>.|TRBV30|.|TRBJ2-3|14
TGTGCCTGGCAGAGGGACACCAGCACAGATACGCAGTATTTT
CAWQRDTSTDTQYF
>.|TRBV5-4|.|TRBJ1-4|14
TGTGCCAGCAGCTTTTCACGGAATAATGAAAAACTGTTTTTT
CASSFSRNNEKLFF
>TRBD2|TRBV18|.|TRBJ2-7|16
TGTGCCAGCTCACCCAAGGGAGCGGGAGGGCTCCACGAGCAGTACTTC
CASSPKGAGGLHEQYF
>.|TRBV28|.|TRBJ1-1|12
TGTGCCAGCAGTAACAGAATCACTGAAGCTTTCTTT
CASSNRITEAFF
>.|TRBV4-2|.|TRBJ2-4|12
TGTGCCAGCAGCCAAGATCTAGTCATTCAGTACTTC
CASSQDLVIQYF
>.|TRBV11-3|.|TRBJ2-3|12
TGTGCCAGCAGCTTAGTAGACCGTACGCAGTATTTT
CASSLVDRTQYF